This TCR beta chain was recorded in a study of CD8+CD57+ T cells in acquired aplastic anemia. CDR1 is SEHNR and CDR2 is FQNEAQ in the germline V gene (reference sequence). Between the trimmed V and J ends, which lost 5 bases and 3 bases, there was a span of 7 bases. The CDR3 sequence is 12 residues long. The study profiled TCR beta VDJ and CDR3 using genomic DNA as template. MiXCR, run by TCRdb on the reads, gives a single entry per CDR3 protein. The sample yields some 92,000 distinct CDR3 sequences, 55% to 70% seen once. This clonotype was seen a few times. Patients picked for sequencing had shown CD8+CD57+ cell expansion detected by flow cytometry.

The source of this sequence is a human donor with aplastic anemia. Sequenced: sorted CD4+, CD8+, or CD8+CD57+ T cells (not recorded which) from PBMCs. The chain recombines TRBV7-9 with TRBJ1-2; D remains ambiguous. The CDR3 DNA follows: TGTGCCAGCAGCGATGGACACTATGGCTACACCTTC. This codes for CASSDGHYGYTF. Looking up the rest from reference TRBV7-9 and TRBJ1-2 gives the full variable domain: DTGVSQNPRHKITKRGQNVTFRCDPISEHNRLYWYRQTLGQGPEFLTYFQNEAQLEKSRLLSDRFSAERPKGSFSTLEIQRTEQGDSAMYLCASSDGHYGYTFGSGTRLTVV.